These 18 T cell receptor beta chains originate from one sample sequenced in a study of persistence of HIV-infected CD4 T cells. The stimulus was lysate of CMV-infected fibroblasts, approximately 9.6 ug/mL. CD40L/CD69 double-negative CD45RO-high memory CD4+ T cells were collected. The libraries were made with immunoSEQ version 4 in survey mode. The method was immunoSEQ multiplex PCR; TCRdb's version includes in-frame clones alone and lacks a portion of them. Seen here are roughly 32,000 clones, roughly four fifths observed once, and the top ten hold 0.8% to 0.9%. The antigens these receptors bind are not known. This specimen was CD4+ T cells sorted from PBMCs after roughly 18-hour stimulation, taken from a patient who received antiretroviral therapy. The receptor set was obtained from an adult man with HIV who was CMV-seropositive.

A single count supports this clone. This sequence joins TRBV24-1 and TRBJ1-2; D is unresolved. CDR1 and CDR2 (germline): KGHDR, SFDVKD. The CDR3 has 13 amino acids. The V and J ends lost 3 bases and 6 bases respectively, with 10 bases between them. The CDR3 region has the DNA TGTGCCACCAGTGATGAGGGAGAGGATGGCTACACCTTC. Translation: CATSDEGEDGYTF.

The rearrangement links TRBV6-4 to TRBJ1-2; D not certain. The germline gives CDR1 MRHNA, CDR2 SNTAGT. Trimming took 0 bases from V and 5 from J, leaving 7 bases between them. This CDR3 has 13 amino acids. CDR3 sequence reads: CASSDSIGYGYTF. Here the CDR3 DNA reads TGTGCCAGCAGTGACTCGATAGGATATGGCTACACCTTC.

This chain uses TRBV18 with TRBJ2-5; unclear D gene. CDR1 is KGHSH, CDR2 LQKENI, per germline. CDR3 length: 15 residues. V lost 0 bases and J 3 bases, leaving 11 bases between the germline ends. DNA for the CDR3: TGTGCCAGCTCACCACCCTTACGGGCCAAAGAGACCCAGTACTTC. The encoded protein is CASSPPLRAKETQYF.

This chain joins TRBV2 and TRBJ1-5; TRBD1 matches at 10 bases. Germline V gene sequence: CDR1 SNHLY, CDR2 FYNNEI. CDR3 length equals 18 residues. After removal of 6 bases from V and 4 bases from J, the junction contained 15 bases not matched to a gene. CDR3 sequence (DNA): TGTGCCAGCAGGGGGGAGGGACAGGGGATCAGGCGGAATCAGCCCCAGCATTTT. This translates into CASRGEGQGIRRNQPQHF.

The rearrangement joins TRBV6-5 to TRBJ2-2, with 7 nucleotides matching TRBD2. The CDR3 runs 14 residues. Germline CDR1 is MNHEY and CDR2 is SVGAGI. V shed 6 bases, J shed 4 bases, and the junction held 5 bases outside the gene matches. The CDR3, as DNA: TGTGCCAGCAGGGCGGGGGAGGTCACCGGGGAGCTGTTTTTT. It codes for CASRAGEVTGELFF.

CDR3 DNA sequence: TGTGCCAGTAGTACACGCATTGGGGGCACAGATACGCAGTATTTT. Its translation is CASSTRIGGTDTQYF. The V call is TRBV19, the J call TRBJ2-3; D gene unclear. Trimming cost V 4 bases and J 1 base, with 12 bases left between them. Looked up from germline, CDR1 is LNHDA and CDR2 is SQIVND (reference sequence). The CDR3 sequence is 15 residues long.

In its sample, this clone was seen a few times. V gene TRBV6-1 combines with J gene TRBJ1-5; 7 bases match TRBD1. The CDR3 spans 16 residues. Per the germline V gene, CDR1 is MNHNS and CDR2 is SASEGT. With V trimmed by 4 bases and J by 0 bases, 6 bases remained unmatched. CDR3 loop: CASSATGVFSNQPQHF. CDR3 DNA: TGTGCCAGCAGTGCCACAGGGGTTTTTAGCAATCAGCCCCAGCATTTT.

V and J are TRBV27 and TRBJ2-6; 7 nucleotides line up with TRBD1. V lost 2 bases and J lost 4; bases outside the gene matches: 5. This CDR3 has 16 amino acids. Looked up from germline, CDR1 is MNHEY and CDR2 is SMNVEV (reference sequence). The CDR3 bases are TGTGCCAGCAGTTTAAGAACAGGGGCCGGGGCCAACGTCCTGACTTTC. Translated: CASSLRTGAGANVLTF.

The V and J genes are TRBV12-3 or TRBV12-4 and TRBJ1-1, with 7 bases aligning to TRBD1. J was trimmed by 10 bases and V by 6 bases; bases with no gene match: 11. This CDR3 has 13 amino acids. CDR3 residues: CASSLRQGFVAFF. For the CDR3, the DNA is TGTGCCAGCAGCCTTAGACAGGGATTTGTAGCTTTCTTT.

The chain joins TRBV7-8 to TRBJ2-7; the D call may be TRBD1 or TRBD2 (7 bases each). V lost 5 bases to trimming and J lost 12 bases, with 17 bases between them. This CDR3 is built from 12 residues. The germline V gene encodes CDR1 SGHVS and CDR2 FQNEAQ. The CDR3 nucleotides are TGTGCCAGCAGCCGGGGGGAGGGGGCGCGGTACTTC. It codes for CASSRGEGARYF.

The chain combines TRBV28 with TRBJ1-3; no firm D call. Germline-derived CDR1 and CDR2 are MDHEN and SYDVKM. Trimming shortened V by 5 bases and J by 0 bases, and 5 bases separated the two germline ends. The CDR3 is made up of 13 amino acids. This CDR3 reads CASSPSSGNTIYF. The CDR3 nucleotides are TGTGCCAGCAGTCCTAGCTCTGGAAACACCATATATTTT.

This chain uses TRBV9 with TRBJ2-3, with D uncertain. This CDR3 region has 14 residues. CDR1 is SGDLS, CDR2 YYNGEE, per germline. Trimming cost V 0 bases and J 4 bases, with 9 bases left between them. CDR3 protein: CASSVASTSDTQYF. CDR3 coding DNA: TGTGCCAGCAGCGTAGCTTCGACTTCAGATACGCAGTATTTT. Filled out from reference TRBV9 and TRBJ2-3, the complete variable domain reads DSGVTQTPKHLITATGQRVTLRCSPRSGDLSVYWYQQSLDQGLQFLIQYYNGEERAKGNILERFSAQQFPDLHSELNLSSLELGDSALYFCASSVASTSDTQYFGPGTRLTVL.

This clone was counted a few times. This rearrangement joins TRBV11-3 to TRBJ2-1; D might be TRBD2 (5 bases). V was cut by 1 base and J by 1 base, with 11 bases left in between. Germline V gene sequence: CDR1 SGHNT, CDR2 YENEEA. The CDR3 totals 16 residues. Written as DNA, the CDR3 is TGTGCCAGCAGCTTAGGGGATCGGAGGTCCTACAATGAGCAGTTCTTC. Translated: CASSLGDRRSYNEQFF.

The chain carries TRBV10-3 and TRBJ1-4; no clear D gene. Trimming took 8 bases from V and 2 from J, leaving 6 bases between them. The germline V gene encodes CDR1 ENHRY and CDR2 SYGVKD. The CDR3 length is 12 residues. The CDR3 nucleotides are TGTGCCATCGGGCCGACTAATGAAAAACTGTTTTTT. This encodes CAIGPTNEKLFF.

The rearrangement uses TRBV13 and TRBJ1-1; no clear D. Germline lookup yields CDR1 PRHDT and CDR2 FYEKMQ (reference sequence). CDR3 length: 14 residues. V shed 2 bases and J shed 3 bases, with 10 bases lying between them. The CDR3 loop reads CASSLRPRDTEAFF. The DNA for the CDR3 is TGTGCCAGCAGCTTAAGACCCCGAGACACTGAAGCTTTCTTT.

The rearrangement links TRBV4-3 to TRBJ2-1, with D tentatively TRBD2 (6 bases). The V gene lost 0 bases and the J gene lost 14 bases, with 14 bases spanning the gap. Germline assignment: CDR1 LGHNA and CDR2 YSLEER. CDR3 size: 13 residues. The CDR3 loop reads CASSQDRGTEEFF. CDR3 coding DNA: TGCGCCAGCAGCCAAGATCGGGGGACGGAAGAGTTCTTC.

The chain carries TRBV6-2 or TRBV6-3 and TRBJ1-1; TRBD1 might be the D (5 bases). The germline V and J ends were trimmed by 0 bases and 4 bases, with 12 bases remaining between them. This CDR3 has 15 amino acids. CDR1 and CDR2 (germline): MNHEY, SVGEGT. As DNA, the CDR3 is TGTGCCAGCAGTTACTCGAACCGGGGCGGCACTGAAGCTTTCTTT. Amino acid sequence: CASSYSNRGGTEAFF.

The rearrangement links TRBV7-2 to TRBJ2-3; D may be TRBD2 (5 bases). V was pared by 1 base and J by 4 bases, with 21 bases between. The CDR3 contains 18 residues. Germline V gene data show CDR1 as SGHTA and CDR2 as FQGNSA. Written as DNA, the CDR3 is TGTGCCAGCAGCTTAGGAGGGATCTATCGGGTAAACCCAGATACGCAGTATTTT. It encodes CASSLGGIYRVNPDTQYF.